The clone carrying this T cell receptor (beta chain) has just a few counts. The target antigen is unknown. The data were obtained in a study of blood T cells in healthy people across ages. Findings and limits, study-wide: Researchers judged that diversity estimates from one million T cells fell short of true values. Not knowing donor CMV status may have confounded expanded clonotype changes.

It was with a sample-barcoded 5' primer and a J-beta primer mix that a second PCR of roughly 7 to 12 cycles was run. In TCRdb, the 5' RACE reads were re-called with MiXCR into one record per CDR3 protein. The sample has about 720,000 distinct CDR3 sequences, 20% to 25% seen once. The germline V gene has CDR1 MNHNY and CDR2 SVGAGI (reference sequence). The trim removed 0 bases at V and 6 bases at J, leaving 3 bases unmatched. The CDR3 length is 16 residues. Total RNA, at least 6 micrograms per sample, came from PBMCs. This receptor was obtained from a man between 65 and 79 years old in good health. This chain links TRBV6-6 with TRBJ1-6; 9 nucleotides match TRBD1. Sequencing was performed on blood. CDR3 coding DNA: TGTGCCAGCAGTTACTCGTGGGGACAGGGTAATTCACCCCTCCACTTT. It is translated as CASSYSWGQGNSPLHF.